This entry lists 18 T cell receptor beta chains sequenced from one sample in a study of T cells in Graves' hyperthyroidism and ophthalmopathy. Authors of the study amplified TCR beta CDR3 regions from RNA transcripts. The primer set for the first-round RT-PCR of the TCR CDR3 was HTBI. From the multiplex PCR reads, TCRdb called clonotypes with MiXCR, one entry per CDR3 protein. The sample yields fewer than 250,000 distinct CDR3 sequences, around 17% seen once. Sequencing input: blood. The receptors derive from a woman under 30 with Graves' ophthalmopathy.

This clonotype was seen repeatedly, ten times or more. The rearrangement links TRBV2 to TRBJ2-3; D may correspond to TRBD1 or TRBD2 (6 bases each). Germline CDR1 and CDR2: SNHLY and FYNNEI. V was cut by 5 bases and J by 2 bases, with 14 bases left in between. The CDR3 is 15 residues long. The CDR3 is CASSPMWGATDTQYF. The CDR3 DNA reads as TGTGCCAGCAGTCCCATGTGGGGGGCCACAGATACGCAGTATTTT.

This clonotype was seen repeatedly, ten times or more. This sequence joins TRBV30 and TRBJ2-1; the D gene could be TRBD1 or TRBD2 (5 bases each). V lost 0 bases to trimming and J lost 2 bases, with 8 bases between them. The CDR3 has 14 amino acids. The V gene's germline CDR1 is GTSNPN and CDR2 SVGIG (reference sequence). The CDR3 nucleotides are TGTGCCTGGAGTGTGGGGGTAGCCTACAATGAGCAGTTCTTC. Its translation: CAWSVGVAYNEQFF.

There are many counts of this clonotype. CDR3 sequence: CASSLGLYPSTDTQYF. The CDR3 DNA follows: TGTGCCAGCAGTTTGGGACTATACCCTAGCACAGATACGCAGTATTTT. V gene TRBV12-3 or TRBV12-4 combines with J gene TRBJ2-3; 7 nucleotides align to TRBD2. The CDR3 runs 16 residues. Losses at the gene ends were 3 bases for V and 0 bases for J; bases not matched to a gene: 6.

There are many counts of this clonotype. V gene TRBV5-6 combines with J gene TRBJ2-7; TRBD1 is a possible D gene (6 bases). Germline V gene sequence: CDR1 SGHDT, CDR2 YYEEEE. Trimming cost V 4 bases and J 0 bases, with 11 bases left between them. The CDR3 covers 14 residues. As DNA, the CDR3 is TGTGCCAGCAGCCTAGGACAGAGCTCCTACGAGCAGTACTTC. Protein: CASSLGQSSYEQYF.

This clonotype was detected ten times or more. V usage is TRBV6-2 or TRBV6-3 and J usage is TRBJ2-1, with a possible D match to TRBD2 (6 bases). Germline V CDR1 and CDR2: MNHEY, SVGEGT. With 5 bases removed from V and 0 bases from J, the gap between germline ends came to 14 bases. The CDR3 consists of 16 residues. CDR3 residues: CASSIGAGYSYNEQFF. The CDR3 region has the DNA TGTGCCAGCAGTATCGGTGCGGGATACTCCTACAATGAGCAGTTCTTC.

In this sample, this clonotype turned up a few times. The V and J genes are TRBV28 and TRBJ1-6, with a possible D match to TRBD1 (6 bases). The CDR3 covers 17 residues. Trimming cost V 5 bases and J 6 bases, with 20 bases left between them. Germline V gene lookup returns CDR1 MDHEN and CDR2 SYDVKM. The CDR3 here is CASSPLGWQGLNSPLHF. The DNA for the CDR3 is TGTGCCAGCAGTCCCCTGGGGTGGCAGGGGCTTAATTCACCCCTCCACTTT.

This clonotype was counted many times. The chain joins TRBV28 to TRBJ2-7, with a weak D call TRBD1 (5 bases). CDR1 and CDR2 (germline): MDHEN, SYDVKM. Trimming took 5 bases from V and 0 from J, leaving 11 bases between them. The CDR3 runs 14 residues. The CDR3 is CASSPDISSYEQYF. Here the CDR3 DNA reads TGTGCCAGCAGTCCGGACATTTCCTCCTACGAGCAGTACTTC. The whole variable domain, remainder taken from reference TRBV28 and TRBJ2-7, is DVKVTQSSRYLVKRTGEKVFLECVQDMDHENMFWYRQDPGLGLRLIYFSYDVKMKEKGDIPEGYSVSREKKERFSLILESASTNQTSMYLCASSPDISSYEQYFGPGTRLTVT.

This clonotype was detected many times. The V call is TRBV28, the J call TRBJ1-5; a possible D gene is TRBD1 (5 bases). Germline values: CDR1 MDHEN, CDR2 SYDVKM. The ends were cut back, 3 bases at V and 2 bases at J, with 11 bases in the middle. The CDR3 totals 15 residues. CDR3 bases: TGTGCCAGCAGTTTGGGGGTGTTGGGCAATCAGCCCCAGCATTTT. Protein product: CASSLGVLGNQPQHF.

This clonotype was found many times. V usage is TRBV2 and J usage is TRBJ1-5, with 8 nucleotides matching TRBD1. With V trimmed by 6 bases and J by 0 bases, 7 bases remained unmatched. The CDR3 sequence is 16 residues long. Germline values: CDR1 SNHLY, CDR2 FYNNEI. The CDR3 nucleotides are TGTGCCAGCAGAGAGAGACAGGGGAATAGCAATCAGCCCCAGCATTTT. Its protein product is CASRERQGNSNQPQHF.

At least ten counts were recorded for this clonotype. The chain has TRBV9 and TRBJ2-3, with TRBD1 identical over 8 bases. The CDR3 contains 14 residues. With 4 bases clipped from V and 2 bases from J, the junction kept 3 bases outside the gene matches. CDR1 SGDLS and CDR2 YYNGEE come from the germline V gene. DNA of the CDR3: TGTGCCAGCAGCCCGCAGGGGGCCACAGATACGCAGTATTTT. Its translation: CASSPQGATDTQYF.

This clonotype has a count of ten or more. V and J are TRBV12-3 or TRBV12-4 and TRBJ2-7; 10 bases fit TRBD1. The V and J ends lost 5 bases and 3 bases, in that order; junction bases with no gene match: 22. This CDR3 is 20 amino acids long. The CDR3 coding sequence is TGTGCCAGCAGTCTCTCGGGCCCCCGGGACAGGGGTCGGTCACGCTACGAGCAGTACTTC. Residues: CASSLSGPRDRGRSRYEQYF.

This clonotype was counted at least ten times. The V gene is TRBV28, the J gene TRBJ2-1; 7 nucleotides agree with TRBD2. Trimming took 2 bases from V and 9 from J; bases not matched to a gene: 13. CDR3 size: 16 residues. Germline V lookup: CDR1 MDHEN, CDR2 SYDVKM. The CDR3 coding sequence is TGTGCCAGCAGTTTAAAGGGACTACTATCGGGAGGTGAGCAGTTCTTC. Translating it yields CASSLKGLLSGGEQFF. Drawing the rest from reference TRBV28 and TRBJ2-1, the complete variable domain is DVKVTQSSRYLVKRTGEKVFLECVQDMDHENMFWYRQDPGLGLRLIYFSYDVKMKEKGDIPEGYSVSREKKERFSLILESASTNQTSMYLCASSLKGLLSGGEQFFGPGTRLTVL.

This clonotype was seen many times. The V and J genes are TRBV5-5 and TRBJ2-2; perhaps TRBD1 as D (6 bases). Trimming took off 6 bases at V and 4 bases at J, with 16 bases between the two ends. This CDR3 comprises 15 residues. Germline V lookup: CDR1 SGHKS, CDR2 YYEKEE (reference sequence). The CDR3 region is CASIPRDIFTGELFF. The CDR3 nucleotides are TGTGCCAGCATTCCGAGGGACATCTTCACCGGGGAGCTGTTTTTT.

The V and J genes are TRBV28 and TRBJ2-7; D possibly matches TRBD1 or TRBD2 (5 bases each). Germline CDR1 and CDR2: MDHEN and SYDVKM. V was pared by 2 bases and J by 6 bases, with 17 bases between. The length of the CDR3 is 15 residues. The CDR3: CASSLPGTRTSEQYF. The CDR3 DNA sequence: TGTGCCAGCAGTTTACCCGGGACCCGAACATCCGAGCAGTACTTC.

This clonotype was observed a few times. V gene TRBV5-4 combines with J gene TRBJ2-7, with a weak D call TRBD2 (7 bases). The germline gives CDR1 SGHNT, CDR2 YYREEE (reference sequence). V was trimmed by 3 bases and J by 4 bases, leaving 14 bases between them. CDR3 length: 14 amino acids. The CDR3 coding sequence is TGTGCCAGCAGCTCAAGCGGGACACAATACGAGCAGTACTTC. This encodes CASSSSGTQYEQYF.

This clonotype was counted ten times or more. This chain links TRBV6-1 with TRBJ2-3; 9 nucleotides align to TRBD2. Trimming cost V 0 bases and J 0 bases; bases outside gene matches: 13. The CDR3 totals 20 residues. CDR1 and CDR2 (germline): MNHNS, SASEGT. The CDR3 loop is CASSEAGELAGDVSTDTQYF. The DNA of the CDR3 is TGTGCCAGCAGTGAAGCGGGCGAATTAGCGGGAGATGTGAGCACAGATACGCAGTATTTT.

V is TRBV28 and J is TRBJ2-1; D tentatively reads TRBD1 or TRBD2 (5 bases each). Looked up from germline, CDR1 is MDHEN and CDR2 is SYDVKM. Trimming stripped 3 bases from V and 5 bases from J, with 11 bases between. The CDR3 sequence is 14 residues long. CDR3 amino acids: CASSLLGTDNEQFF. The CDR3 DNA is TGTGCCAGCAGTTTGTTGGGGACGGACAATGAGCAGTTCTTC. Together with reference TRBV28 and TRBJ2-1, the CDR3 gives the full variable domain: DVKVTQSSRYLVKRTGEKVFLECVQDMDHENMFWYRQDPGLGLRLIYFSYDVKMKEKGDIPEGYSVSREKKERFSLILESASTNQTSMYLCASSLLGTDNEQFFGPGTRLTVL.

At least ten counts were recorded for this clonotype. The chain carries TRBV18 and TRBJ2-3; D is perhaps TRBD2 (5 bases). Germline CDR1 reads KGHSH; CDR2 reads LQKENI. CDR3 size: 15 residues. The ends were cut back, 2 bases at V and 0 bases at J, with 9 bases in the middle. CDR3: CASSPTGMSTDTQYF. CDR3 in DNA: TGTGCCAGCTCACCAACGGGGATGAGCACAGATACGCAGTATTTT.